A single sample gave rise to the 2 T cell receptor beta chains below, sequenced in a study of cytomegalovirus exposure and HLA in healthy donors. Produced via immunoSEQ multiplex PCR; TCRdb's table is partial and in-frame only. The data contain roughly 150,000 clones, about 88% of them singletons. Sample: PBMCs. The receptors derive from a man aged 18 to 29 in good health and CMV-seronegative.

The V call is TRBV5-1, the J call TRBJ2-2, with TRBD1 matching 8 bases. The CDR3 consists of 15 residues. CDR1 and CDR2 (germline): SGHRS, YFSETQ. J was trimmed by 1 base and V by 2 bases; bases with no gene match: 1. This CDR3 reads CASSLQGENTGELFF. The DNA for the CDR3 is TGCGCCAGCAGCTTACAGGGGGAGAACACCGGGGAGCTGTTTTTT. The whole variable domain, filled in from reference TRBV5-1 and TRBJ2-2, reads KAGVTQTPRYLIKTRGQQVTLSCSPISGHRSVSWYQQTPGQGLQFLFEYFSETQRNKGNFPGRFSGRQFSNSRSEMNVSTLELGDSALYLCASSLQGENTGELFFGEGSRLTVL.

The chain carries TRBV4-3 and TRBJ2-7; D unclear. This CDR3 has 15 amino acids. The V gene lost 3 bases and the J gene lost 3 bases, with 15 bases spanning the gap. Per the germline V gene, CDR1 is LGHNA and CDR2 is YSLEER. The CDR3 sequence is CASSHEASPYYEQYF. The CDR3 region has the DNA TGCGCCAGCAGCCACGAGGCCTCCCCCTACTACGAGCAGTACTTC.